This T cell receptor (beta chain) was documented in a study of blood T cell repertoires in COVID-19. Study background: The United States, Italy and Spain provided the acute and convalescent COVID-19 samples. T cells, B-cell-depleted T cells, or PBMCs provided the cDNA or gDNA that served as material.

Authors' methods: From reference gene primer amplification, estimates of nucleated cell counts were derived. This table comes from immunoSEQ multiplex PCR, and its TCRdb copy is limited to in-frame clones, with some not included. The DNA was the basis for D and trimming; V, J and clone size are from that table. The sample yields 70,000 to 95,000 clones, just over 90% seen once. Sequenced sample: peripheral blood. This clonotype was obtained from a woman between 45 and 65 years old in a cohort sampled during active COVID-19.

CDR3 sequence (DNA): TGTGCCAGCAGTCCCGTCGGGGGGGAGTTCCATAGCAATCAGCCCCAGCATTTT. It is translated as CASSPVGGEFHSNQPQHF. V is TRBV6-6 and J is TRBJ1-5; maybe TRBD1 (5 bases). Germline V gene data show CDR1 as MNHNY and CDR2 as SVGAGI (reference sequence). The CDR3 spans 18 residues. V shed 5 bases and J shed 0 bases, with 20 bases lying between them.